This is a list of T cell receptor beta chains from one sample in a study. TCRdb analysed the 5' RACE reads with MiXCR anew, one entry per CDR3 protein. This table holds roughly 58,000 distinct CDR3 sequences, less than 25% found once. The specimen was tumor-infiltrating Tregs sorted from the breast tumor. Source of these receptors: a female donor with breast cancer. Each CDR3 is given with its conserved first and last residue. A D gene is named only where the DNA matches it firmly. Clone size appears in some rows only: once, few, many, or a class for an expanded clone.

D	J	size	V	DNA	CDR3
TRBD1	TRBJ1-4	NA	TRBV20-1	TGCAGTGCCGGATCGGGACAGGGGAATGAAAAACTGTTTTTT	CSAGSGQGNEKLFF
NA	TRBJ2-5	NA	TRBV7-8	TGTGCCAGCAGCGCCTTTAGCGGTTTCGGTCTGGAGGCCCAGTACTTC	CASSAFSGFGLEAQYF
TRBD2	TRBJ2-7	many	TRBV6-5	TGTGCCAGCAGCCTCACTAGCGGGAGGCATAAGCAGTACTTC	CASSLTSGRHKQYF
TRBD1	TRBJ2-7	NA	TRBV28	TGTGCCAGTATTACCGGGACAGGGAACTACGAGCAGTACTTC	CASITGTGNYEQYF
NA	TRBJ1-5	NA	TRBV21-1	TGTGCCAGCAGCATCCAAGGACAGAATAGCAATCAGCCCCAGCATTTT	CASSIQGQNSNQPQHF
NA	TRBJ2-3	many	TRBV20-1	TGCAGTGCGGCCCCCTTCACCGGAGGGTCAGATACGCAGTATTTT	CSAAPFTGGSDTQYF
TRBD1	TRBJ2-7	few	TRBV7-2	TGTGCCAGCAGCGTGGGACAGTTAAGCTCCTACGAGCAGTACTTC	CASSVGQLSSYEQYF
NA	TRBJ1-2	few	TRBV7-2	TGTGCCAGCAGCTTAGGACAGAAAAGGGGCTACACCTTC	CASSLGQKRGYTF
TRBD1	TRBJ1-6	few	TRBV7-2	TGTGCCAGCAGCCCACCGGGACAGGGGAATTCACCCCTCCACTTT	CASSPPGQGNSPLHF
NA	TRBJ1-1	few	TRBV5-1	TGCGCCAGCAGCTTGGCGACAGACACTGAAGCTTTCTTT	CASSLATDTEAFF
TRBD1	TRBJ2-7	many	TRBV7-9	TGTGCCAGCAGCTACCTGGACAGGGGAGACTACGAGCAGTACTTC	CASSYLDRGDYEQYF
NA	TRBJ1-1	NA	TRBV5-6	TGTGCCAGCAGCTTGGTAGACAGTGAAGCTTTCTTT	CASSLVDSEAFF
NA	TRBJ2-5	NA	TRBV20-1	TGCATTGCCACCTTCAGGGGGGTAGGAGAGACCCAGTACTTC	CIATFRGVGETQYF
TRBD2	TRBJ2-1	few	TRBV27	TGTGCCAGCAGTCCCTGGGGACTATCCCTTTACAATGAGCAGTTCTTC	CASSPWGLSLYNEQFF
TRBD2	TRBJ2-3	NA	TRBV20-1	TGCAGTGCTAGAGATGAGAGGCTAGCGGGACTCGGGGATACGCAGTATTTT	CSARDERLAGLGDTQYF
TRBD1	TRBJ1-1	NA	TRBV28	TGTGCCAGCAGTTCCGGACAGGCGGGGACTGAAGCTTTCTTT	CASSSGQAGTEAFF
NA	TRBJ2-7	NA	TRBV7-2	TGTGCCAGCAGCTCATACGGGGGGCAATACGAGCAGTACTTC	CASSSYGGQYEQYF
TRBD1	TRBJ2-1	NA	TRBV5-4	TGTGCCAGCAGCTTGAATATACAGGGGAATGAGCAGTTCTTC	CASSLNIQGNEQFF
NA	TRBJ1-4	few	TRBV5-1	TGCGCCAGCAGGGCCGTGGGACTGTTTTTT	CASRAVGLFF
NA	TRBJ1-5	NA	TRBV30	TGTGCCTGGAGTGTACTACGGGAGAATGGCGGAAATCAGCCCCAGCATTTT	CAWSVLRENGGNQPQHF
TRBD1	TRBJ2-1	NA	TRBV2	TGTGCCAGCAGTGGCAGGACAGGGGTGAATGAGCAGTTCTTC	CASSGRTGVNEQFF
NA	TRBJ2-1	NA	TRBV12-3/TRBV12-4	TGTGCCAGCAGTGCGCTCAGAGGTAGCAATGAGCAGTTCTTC	CASSALRGSNEQFF
TRBD1	TRBJ2-3	NA	TRBV7-2	TGTGCCAGCAGCCCGCGGGGGACAGGGGGCGCGGCAGATACGCGGTATTTT	CASSPRGTGGAADTRYF
TRBD2	TRBJ2-1	NA	TRBV7-8	TGTGCCAGCAGCTTAGCCGGACTAGCGGGATCCTACAATGAGCAGTTCTTC	CASSLAGLAGSYNEQFF
TRBD2	TRBJ2-1	many	TRBV6-6	TGTGCCAGCTCGAGTCGCTCTGAGACTAGCGGTGGGCAGTTCTTC	CASSSRSETSGGQFF
NA	TRBJ2-1	NA	TRBV5-1	TGCGCCAGCAGCTTGACCGGACTAACCTACAATGAGCAGTTCTTC	CASSLTGLTYNEQFF
NA	TRBJ2-6	many	TRBV7-2	TGTGCCAGCGGGTCATTTGGGGCCAACGTCCTGACTTTC	CASGSFGANVLTF
NA	TRBJ1-4	NA	TRBV7-9	TGTGCCAGCAGCTTACTCCGTGGGTTGGACGAAAAACTGTTTTTT	CASSLLRGLDEKLFF
NA	TRBJ1-2	many	TRBV12-3/TRBV12-4	TGTGCCAGCAGATCCGGACGGTTCTATGGCTACACCTTC	CASRSGRFYGYTF
TRBD1	TRBJ1-1	many	TRBV6-5	TGTGCCAGCACCGACACCGGGACAGGGGAAGCTTTCTTT	CASTDTGTGEAFF
NA	TRBJ2-3	NA	TRBV7-8	TGTGCCAGCAGCTTAGCTGTGGGGCTCTACTTCACAGATACGCAGTATTTT	CASSLAVGLYFTDTQYF
NA	TRBJ2-2	many	TRBV5-5	TGTGCCAGCAGCTTGTTGGGGCAGTCGACCGGGGAGCTGTTTTTT	CASSLLGQSTGELFF
TRBD2	TRBJ2-7	NA	TRBV7-6	TGTGCCAGCAGCCTATACGGAGCGGGGGACTACGAGCAGTACTTC	CASSLYGAGDYEQYF
NA	TRBJ2-7	few	TRBV19	TGTGCCAGTAGTATGGGCGGGGCCTCCTACGAGCAGTACTTC	CASSMGGASYEQYF
NA	TRBJ2-3	many	TRBV6-5	TGTGCCAGCAGTTACCCGCCCCCCGGGAGAAGTAAAGATACGCAGTATTTT	CASSYPPPGRSKDTQYF
NA	TRBJ2-5	NA	TRBV18	TGTGCCAGCTCCCCACTAGCTCGAGAAGTGGAGACCCAGTACTTC	CASSPLAREVETQYF
NA	TRBJ1-1	many	TRBV6-2/TRBV6-3	TGTGCCAGCAGGCCCGGACGAAGGAACACTGAAGCTTTCTTT	CASRPGRRNTEAFF
TRBD1	TRBJ1-6	many	TRBV5-1	TGCGCCAGCCGCGGGACAGGGTTTTCACCCCTCCACTTT	CASRGTGFSPLHF
NA	TRBJ1-5	few	TRBV28	TGTGCCAGCATCGAGGGCTCGGGTGGCAATCAGCCCCAGCATTTT	CASIEGSGGNQPQHF
NA	TRBJ2-2	few	TRBV24-1	TGTGCCACCAGTGATTGGGATGCCGGGGAGCTGTTTTTT	CATSDWDAGELFF
TRBD1	TRBJ2-7	few	TRBV30	TGTGCCTGGAGAGGACAGGGTATCGCCTACGAGCAGTACTTC	CAWRGQGIAYEQYF
NA	TRBJ2-7	NA	TRBV7-8	TGTGCCAGCAGCTTATCGGGGTACAAGCAGTACTTC	CASSLSGYKQYF
NA	TRBJ1-2	few	TRBV12-3/TRBV12-4	TGTGCCAGCAGTTTGTTGGGTTACGGCTACACCTTC	CASSLLGYGYTF
NA	TRBJ2-1	once	TRBV27	TGTGCCAGCAAGAAGGGAAACTACAATGAGCAGTTCTTC	CASKKGNYNEQFF
TRBD1	TRBJ2-1	NA	TRBV7-8	TGTGCCAGCAGCTCTGACAGGGCTGCGATTTACAATGAGCAGTTCTTC	CASSSDRAAIYNEQFF
NA	TRBJ2-1	few	TRBV14	TGTGCCAGCAGCCAAGGTGGCGGGGTCTACAATGAGCAGTTCTTC	CASSQGGGVYNEQFF
TRBD1	TRBJ1-2	NA	TRBV10-2	TGCGCCAGCAGTGACATGACAGGGGCGGACTATGACTACACCTTC	CASSDMTGADYDYTF
NA	TRBJ2-5	many	TRBV5-1	TGCGCCAGCTATGAAGGTTATCAAGAGACCCAGTACTTC	CASYEGYQETQYF
NA	TRBJ2-4	NA	TRBV12-3/TRBV12-4	TGTGCCAGCAGTTTTTACAGGGCAACAACAGCCAAAAACATTCAGTACTTC	CASSFYRATTAKNIQYF
TRBD1	TRBJ1-1	NA	TRBV12-3/TRBV12-4	TGTGCCAGCACCTTCGACAGGGTGAACACTGAAGCTTTCTTT	CASTFDRVNTEAFF
TRBD1	TRBJ2-7	NA	TRBV5-6	TGTGCCAGCAGCGAGGACAGGGCCTACGAGCAGTGCTTC	CASSEDRAYEQCF
TRBD1	TRBJ2-2	NA	TRBV20-1	TGCAGTGCTAGAGTCCGCAGGGGGCACGGGGAGCTGTTTTTT	CSARVRRGHGELFF
NA	TRBJ1-1	many	TRBV7-6	TGTGCCAGCAGCTCTCAGGAGGGTGTTACTGAAGCTTTCTTT	CASSSQEGVTEAFF
TRBD1	TRBJ2-5	NA	TRBV10-3	TGTGCCATCAGGGGACAGGAGCAGGAGACCCAGTACTTC	CAIRGQEQETQYF